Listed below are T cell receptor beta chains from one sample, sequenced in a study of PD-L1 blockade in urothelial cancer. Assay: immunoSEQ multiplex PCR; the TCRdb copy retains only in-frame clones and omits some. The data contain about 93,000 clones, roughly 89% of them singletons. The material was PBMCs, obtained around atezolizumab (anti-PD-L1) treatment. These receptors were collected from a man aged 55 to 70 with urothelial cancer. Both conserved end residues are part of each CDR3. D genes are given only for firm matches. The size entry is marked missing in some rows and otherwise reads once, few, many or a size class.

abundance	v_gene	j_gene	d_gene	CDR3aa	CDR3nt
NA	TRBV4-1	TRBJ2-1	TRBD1	CASSQLGTGGYNEQFF	TGCGCCAGCAGCCAACTCGGGACAGGGGGTTACAATGAGCAGTTCTTC
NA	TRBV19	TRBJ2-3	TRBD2	CASSSNSGGFMDTQYF	TGTGCCAGTAGTTCTAATAGCGGGGGGTTCATGGATACGCAGTATTTT
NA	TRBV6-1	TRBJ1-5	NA	CASSEARNQPQHF	TGTGCCAGCAGTGAAGCGAGGAATCAGCCCCAGCATTTT
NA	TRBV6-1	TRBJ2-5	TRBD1	CLKRAKGQGLKTQYF	TGTCTCAAAAGGGCGAAGGGACAGGGTTTGAAGACCCAGTACTTC
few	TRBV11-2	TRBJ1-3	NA	CASSSWGDPGNTIYF	TGTGCCAGCAGCTCCTGGGGGGACCCTGGAAACACCATATATTTT
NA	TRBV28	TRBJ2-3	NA	CASSTAGLGTDTQYF	TGTGCCAGCAGTACGGCGGGCCTCGGCACAGATACGCAGTATTTT
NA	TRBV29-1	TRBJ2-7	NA	CSVEGQTNEQYF	TGCAGCGTTGAGGGACAAACAAACGAGCAGTACTTC
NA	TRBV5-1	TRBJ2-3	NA	CASSSQTRTDTQYF	TGCGCCAGCAGCTCACAGACGCGCACAGATACGCAGTATTTT
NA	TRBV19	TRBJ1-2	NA	CASRPPLARGDYGYTF	TGTGCCAGTAGGCCCCCTTTGGCCAGGGGAGACTATGGCTACACCTTC
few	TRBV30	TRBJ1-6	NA	CAYKPGSYNSPLHF	TGTGCCTATAAACCAGGGTCCTATAATTCACCCCTCCACTTT
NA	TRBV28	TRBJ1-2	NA	CASSLTAANYGYTF	TGTGCCAGCAGCCTGACAGCAGCTAACTATGGCTACACCTTC
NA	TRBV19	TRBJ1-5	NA	CASSEGGTLGNQPQHF	TGTGCCAGTAGCGAGGGGGGGACCCTGGGGAATCAGCCCCAGCATTTT
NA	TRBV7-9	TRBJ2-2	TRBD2	CASSLYTSGQRELFF	TGTGCCAGCAGCTTATACACTAGCGGTCAGCGGGAGCTGTTTTTT
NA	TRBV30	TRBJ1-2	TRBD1	CAWSPTGGGYTF	TGTGCCTGGAGTCCGACAGGGGGAGGCTACACCTTC
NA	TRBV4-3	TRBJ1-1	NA	CASSQVRSTEAFF	TGCGCCAGCAGCCAAGTGCGCTCTACTGAAGCTTTCTTT
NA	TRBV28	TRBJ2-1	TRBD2	CASSFFEAGTYNEQFF	TGTGCCAGCAGTTTTTTCGAAGCGGGAACTTACAATGAGCAGTTCTTC
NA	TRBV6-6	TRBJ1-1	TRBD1	CASSSRTGGAFF	TGTGCCAGCAGTTCCAGGACAGGGGGAGCTTTCTTT
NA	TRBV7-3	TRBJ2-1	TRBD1	CASSSGQGVGGQFF	TGTGCCAGCAGCTCCGGACAGGGTGTCGGAGGGCAGTTCTTC
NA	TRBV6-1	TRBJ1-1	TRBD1	CASSAVPGTANTEAFF	TGTGCCAGCAGTGCGGTGCCCGGGACAGCGAACACTGAAGCTTTCTTT
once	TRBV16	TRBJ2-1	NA	CASSQNRGGPLNEQFF	TGTGCCAGCAGCCAAAATAGGGGGGGCCCCCTCAATGAGCAGTTCTTC
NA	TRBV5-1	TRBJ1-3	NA	CASSYQAAISGNTIYF	TGCGCCAGCAGCTACCAGGCTGCCATCTCTGGAAACACCATATATTTT
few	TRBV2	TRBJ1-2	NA	CASSVQGNYGYTF	TGTGCCAGCAGCGTACAGGGTAACTATGGCTACACCTTC
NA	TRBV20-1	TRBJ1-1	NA	CSATPLTEAFF	TGCAGTGCTACTCCACTCACTGAAGCTTTCTTT
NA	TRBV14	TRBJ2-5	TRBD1	CASSTTGLQETQYF	TGTGCCAGCAGCACGACAGGGCTACAAGAGACCCAGTACTTC
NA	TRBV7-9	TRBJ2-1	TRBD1	CASSLANRGSYNEQFF	TGTGCCAGCAGCTTAGCGAACAGGGGGTCCTACAATGAGCAGTTCTTC
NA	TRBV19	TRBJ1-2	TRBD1	CASSPPPGGYGYTF	TGTGCCAGTAGTCCCCCGCCAGGGGGTTATGGCTACACCTTC
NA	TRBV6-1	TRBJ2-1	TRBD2	CASSASSSGKSNEQFF	TGTGCCAGCAGTGCAAGCAGTAGCGGGAAGTCCAATGAGCAGTTCTTC
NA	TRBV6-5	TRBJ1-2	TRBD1	CASTGTGGGYTF	TGTGCCAGCACCGGGACAGGGGGCGGCTACACCTTC
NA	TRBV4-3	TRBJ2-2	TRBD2	CASSPRLAGGGGGELFF	TGCGCCAGCAGCCCCCGACTAGCGGGGGGGGGTGGCGGGGAGCTGTTTTTT
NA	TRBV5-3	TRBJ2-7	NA	CARSASLTLTGVHEQYF	TGTGCCAGAAGCGCCAGCCTAACTCTCACGGGGGTACACGAGCAGTACTTC
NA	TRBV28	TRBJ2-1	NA	CASRGPLIFEQFF	TGTGCCAGCAGGGGCCCCCTCATCTTTGAGCAGTTCTTC
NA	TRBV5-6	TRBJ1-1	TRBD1	CASNFKGQGADTEAFF	TGTGCCAGCAACTTTAAGGGACAGGGGGCGGACACTGAAGCTTTCTTT
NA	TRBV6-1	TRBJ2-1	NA	CASSERGRLSSYNEQFF	TGTGCCAGCAGTGAAAGAGGGCGGTTAAGCTCCTACAATGAGCAGTTCTTC
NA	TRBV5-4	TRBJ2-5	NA	CASSLAGLKETQYF	TGTGCCAGCAGCTTGGCTGGCTTAAAAGAGACCCAGTACTTC
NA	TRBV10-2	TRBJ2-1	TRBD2	CASSEGGGPHNEQFF	TGCGCCAGCAGTGAAGGCGGGGGGCCCCACAATGAGCAGTTCTTC
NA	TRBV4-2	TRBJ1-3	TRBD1	CASSQEALTGTGGNTIYF	TGTGCCAGCAGCCAAGAGGCCCTAACCGGGACAGGAGGAAACACCATATATTTT
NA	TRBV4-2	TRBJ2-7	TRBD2	CASSQGSSGAYEQYF	TGTGCCAGCAGCCAAGGATCTAGCGGGGCTTACGAGCAGTACTTC
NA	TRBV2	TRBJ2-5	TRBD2	CASYRGLAPQETQYF	TGTGCCAGCTACAGGGGACTAGCTCCACAAGAGACCCAGTACTTC
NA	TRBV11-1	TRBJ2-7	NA	CASSLGSKYEQYF	TGTGCCAGCAGCTTGGGCAGCAAATACGAGCAGTACTTC
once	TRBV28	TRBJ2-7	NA	CATYDFSYEQYF	TGTGCCACCTACGACTTTTCATACGAGCAGTACTTC
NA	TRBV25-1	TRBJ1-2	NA	CASRGDGQIYGYTF	TGTGCCAGCAGGGGGGATGGACAGATCTATGGCTACACCTTC
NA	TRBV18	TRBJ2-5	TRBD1	CASSRTGRETQYF	TGTGCCAGCTCTCGGACAGGGCGGGAGACCCAGTACTTC
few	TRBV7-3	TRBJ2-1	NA	CASSLSGSYNEQFF	TGTGCCAGCAGCTTATCTGGCAGCTACAATGAGCAGTTCTTC
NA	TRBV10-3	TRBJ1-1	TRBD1	CAISEGDRLSTEAFF	TGTGCCATCAGTGAGGGGGACAGGTTGAGCACTGAAGCTTTCTTT
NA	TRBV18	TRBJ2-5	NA	CASSPIGLAGETQYF	TGTGCCAGCTCACCAATAGGCCTAGCTGGTGAGACCCAGTACTTC
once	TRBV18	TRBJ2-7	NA	CASSPRSQLYEQYF	TGTGCCAGCTCACCGCGGAGTCAGCTCTACGAGCAGTACTTC
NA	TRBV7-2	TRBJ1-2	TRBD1	CASSEGQGIDYGYTF	TGTGCCAGCAGCGAAGGACAGGGTATCGACTATGGCTACACCTTC
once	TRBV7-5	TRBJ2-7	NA	CVRSSDRDDEQYF	TGTGTCAGAAGCTCGGACAGGGACGACGAGCAGTACTTC
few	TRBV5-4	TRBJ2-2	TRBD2	CASSVGTSGSNTGELFF	TGTGCCAGCAGCGTCGGGACTAGCGGGTCGAACACCGGGGAGCTGTTTTTT
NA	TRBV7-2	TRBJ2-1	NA	CASSPRRYNEQFF	TGTGCCAGCAGCCCCCGGAGATACAATGAGCAGTTCTTC
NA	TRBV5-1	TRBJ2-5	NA	CASSLYARETQYF	TGCGCCAGCAGCTTGTACGCACGGGAGACCCAGTACTTC
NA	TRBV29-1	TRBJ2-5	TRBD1	CSGIQGGQGMWETQYF	TGCAGCGGTATCCAGGGGGGACAGGGCATGTGGGAGACCCAGTACTTC
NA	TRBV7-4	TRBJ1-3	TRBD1	CASSWEGRVDRGRENTIYF	TGTGCCAGCAGTTGGGAGGGGAGGGTGGACAGGGGGCGTGAAAACACCATATATTTT
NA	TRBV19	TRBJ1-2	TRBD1	CASSSLGQLYGYTF	TGTGCCAGTAGTTCCCTGGGACAGCTATATGGCTACACCTTC
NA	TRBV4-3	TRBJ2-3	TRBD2	CASSQLLAGVGPDTQYF	TGCGCCAGCAGCCAACTCCTAGCGGGAGTTGGACCAGATACGCAGTATTTT
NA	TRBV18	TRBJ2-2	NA	CASSNTGDSGELFF	TGTGCCAGCTCAAATACAGGGGACTCCGGGGAGCTGTTTTTT
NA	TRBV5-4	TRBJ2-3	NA	CASSHRTDTQYF	TGTGCCAGCAGTCATAGAACAGATACGCAGTATTTT